Described below is a single T cell receptor (beta chain) sequence and its context. No antigen is known for it. The CDR3 consists of 12 residues. V was trimmed by 4 bases and J by 7 bases, leaving 8 bases between them. The sample is drawn from a study of Ad26.COV2.S vaccination and SARS-CoV-2 variants. Study-level points and caveats: TCR breadth and depth estimates may have understated total T cell responses. Placebo and vaccine recipients had non-spike TCR breadth that was similar.

Only in-frame clones appear in the TCRdb table, and some are missing; sequencing was by immunoSEQ multiplex PCR. The sample includes fewer than 900,000 clones, approximately 88% of them seen just once. Treatment given: 15 to 20 received Ad26.COV2.S at low or high dose, single or two shots; about five received placebo; per-sample allocation not given. Day 63 after the first injection of vaccine or placebo was the sampling time. The specimen was peripheral blood, collected in a trial of Ad26.COV2.S vaccine versus placebo. The origin of this receptor is a person between 18 and 65 years old who received the Ad26.COV2.S COVID-19 vaccine or a placebo. The chain links TRBV12-3 or TRBV12-4 to TRBJ2-1; D is unclear. The DNA for the CDR3 is TGTGCCAGCAGTTCCCCCGGGAATGAGCAGTTCTTC. Its protein is CASSSPGNEQFF.